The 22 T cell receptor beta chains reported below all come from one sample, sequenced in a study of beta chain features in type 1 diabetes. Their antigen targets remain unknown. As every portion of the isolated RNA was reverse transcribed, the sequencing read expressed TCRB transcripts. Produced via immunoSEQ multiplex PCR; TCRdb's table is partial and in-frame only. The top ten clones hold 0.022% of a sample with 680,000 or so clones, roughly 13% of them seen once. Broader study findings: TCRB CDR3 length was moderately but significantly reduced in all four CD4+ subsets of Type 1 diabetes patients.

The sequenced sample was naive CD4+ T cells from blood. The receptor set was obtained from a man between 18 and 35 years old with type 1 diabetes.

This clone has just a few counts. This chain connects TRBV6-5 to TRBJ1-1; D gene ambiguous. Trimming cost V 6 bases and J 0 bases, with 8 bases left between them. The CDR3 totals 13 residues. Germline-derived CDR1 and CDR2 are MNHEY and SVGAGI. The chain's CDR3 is CASSLSLNTEAFF. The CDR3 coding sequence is TGTGCCAGCAGCCTAAGCCTGAACACTGAAGCTTTCTTT.

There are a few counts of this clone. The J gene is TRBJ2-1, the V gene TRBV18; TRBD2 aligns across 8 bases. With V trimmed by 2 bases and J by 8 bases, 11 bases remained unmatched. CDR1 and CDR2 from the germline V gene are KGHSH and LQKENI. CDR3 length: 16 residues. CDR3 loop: CASSPGGRGGRDEQFF. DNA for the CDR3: TGTGCCAGCTCACCAGGGGGCCGGGGGGGCCGAGATGAGCAGTTCTTC.

The CDR3 here is CASSERDRGEQFF. CDR3 nucleotide sequence: TGTGCCAGCAGTGAACGCGACAGGGGTGAGCAGTTCTTC. The rearrangement uses TRBV6-1 and TRBJ2-1; 8 bases are shared with TRBD1. The length of the CDR3 is 13 residues. V was clipped by 2 bases and J by 9 bases; unmatched bases: 3. Germline V gene data show CDR1 as MNHNS and CDR2 as SASEGT.

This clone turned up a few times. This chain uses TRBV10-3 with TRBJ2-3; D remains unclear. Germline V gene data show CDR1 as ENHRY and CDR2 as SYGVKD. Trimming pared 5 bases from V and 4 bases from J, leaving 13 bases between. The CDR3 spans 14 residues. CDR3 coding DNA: TGTGCCATCAGTCCCATTGCCGGCGCAGATACGCAGTATTTT. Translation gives CAISPIAGADTQYF.

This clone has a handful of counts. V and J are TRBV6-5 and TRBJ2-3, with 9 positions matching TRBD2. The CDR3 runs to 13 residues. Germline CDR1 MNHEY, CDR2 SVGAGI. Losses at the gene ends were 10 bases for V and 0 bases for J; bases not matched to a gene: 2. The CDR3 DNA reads TGTGCCATCACTAGCGGGAGCACAGATACGCAGTATTTT. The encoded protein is CAITSGSTDTQYF.

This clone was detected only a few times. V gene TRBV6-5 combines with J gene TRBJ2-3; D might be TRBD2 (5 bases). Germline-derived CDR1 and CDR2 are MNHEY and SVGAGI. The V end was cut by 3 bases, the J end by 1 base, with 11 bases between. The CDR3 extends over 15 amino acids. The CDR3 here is CASSYDYSGTDTQYF. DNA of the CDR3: TGTGCCAGCAGTTATGACTACTCGGGCACAGATACGCAGTATTTT.

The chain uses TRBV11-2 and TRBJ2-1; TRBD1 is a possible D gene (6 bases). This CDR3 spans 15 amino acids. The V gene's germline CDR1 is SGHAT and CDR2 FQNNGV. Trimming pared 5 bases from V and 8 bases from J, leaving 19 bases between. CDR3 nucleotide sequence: TGTGCCAGCAGCCGGACGATCTTCAGGGGCGATGAGCAGTTCTTC. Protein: CASSRTIFRGDEQFF.

The CDR3 here is CASSLGHTGELFF. The CDR3 DNA reads TGTGCCAGCAGCTTAGGTCACACCGGGGAGCTGTTTTTT. This chain links TRBV11-2 with TRBJ2-2; unclear D gene. The V end lost 1 base, the J end lost 3 bases, and 3 bases lay between the germline ends. Germline assignment: CDR1 SGHAT and CDR2 FQNNGV. The CDR3 has 13 amino acids.

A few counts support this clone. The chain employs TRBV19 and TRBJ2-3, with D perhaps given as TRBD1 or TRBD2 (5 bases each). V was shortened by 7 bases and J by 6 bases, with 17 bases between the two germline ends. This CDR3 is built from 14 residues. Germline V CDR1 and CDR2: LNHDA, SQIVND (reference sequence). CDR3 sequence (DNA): TGTGCCAGTAAAGAGGGGCCCCCTTTTGATACGCAGTATTTT. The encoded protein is CASKEGPPFDTQYF.

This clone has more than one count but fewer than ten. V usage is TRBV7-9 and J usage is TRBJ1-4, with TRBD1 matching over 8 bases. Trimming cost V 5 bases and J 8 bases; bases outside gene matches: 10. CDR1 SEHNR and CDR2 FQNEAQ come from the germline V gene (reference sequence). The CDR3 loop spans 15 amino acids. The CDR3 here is CASSERQGTGEKLFF. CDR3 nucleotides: TGTGCCAGCAGCGAAAGACAGGGGACAGGCGAAAAACTGTTTTTT.

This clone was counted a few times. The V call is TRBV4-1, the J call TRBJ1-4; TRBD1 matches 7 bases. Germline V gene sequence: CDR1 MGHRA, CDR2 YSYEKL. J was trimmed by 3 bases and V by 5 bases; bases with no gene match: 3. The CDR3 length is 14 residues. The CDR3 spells CASSWTGPNEKLFF. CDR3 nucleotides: TGCGCCAGCAGCTGGACAGGTCCTAATGAAAAACTGTTTTTT.

For the CDR3, the DNA is TGCGCCAGCAGCACCGAACTAGCGGGGGGTGGAGAGACCCAGTACTTC. Its protein is CASSTELAGGGETQYF. V usage is TRBV5-1 and J usage is TRBJ2-5; the match to TRBD2 covers 12 bases. Germline trimming cut 4 bases from V and 4 bases from J; bases unmatched to any gene: 8. Germline V gives CDR1 SGHRS, CDR2 YFSETQ. The CDR3 spans 16 residues.

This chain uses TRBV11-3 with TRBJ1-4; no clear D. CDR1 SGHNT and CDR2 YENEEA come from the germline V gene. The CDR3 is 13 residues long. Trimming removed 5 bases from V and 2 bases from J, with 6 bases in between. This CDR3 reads CASSRYTNEKLFF. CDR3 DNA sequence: TGTGCCAGCAGCCGTTATACTAATGAAAAACTGTTTTTT.

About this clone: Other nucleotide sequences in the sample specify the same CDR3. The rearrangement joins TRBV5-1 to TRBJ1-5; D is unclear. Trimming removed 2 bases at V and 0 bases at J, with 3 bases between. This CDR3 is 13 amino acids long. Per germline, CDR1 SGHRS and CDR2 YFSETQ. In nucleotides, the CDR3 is TGCGCCAGCAGCTTAGGTAGCAATCAGCCCCAGCATTTT. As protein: CASSLGSNQPQHF.

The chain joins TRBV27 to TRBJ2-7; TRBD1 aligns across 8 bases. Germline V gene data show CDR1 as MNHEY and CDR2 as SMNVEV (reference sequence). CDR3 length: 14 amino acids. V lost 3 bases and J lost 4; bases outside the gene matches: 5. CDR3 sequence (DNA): TGTGCCAGCAGTTTCGACAGGGGATCTTACGAGCAGTACTTC. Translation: CASSFDRGSYEQYF.

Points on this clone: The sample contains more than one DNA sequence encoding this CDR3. CDR3 DNA: TGTGCCTGGAGTGTAGAATGGACGGGGAACACTGAAGCTTTCTTT. Amino acids: CAWSVEWTGNTEAFF. The chain carries TRBV30 and TRBJ1-1; D remains ambiguous. The length of the CDR3 is 15 residues. V lost 0 bases and J lost 1, with 12 bases in between. CDR1 and CDR2 from the germline V gene are GTSNPN and SVGIG (reference sequence).

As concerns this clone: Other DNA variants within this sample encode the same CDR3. The CDR3 DNA is TGTGCCTGGAGTTCCTCCACAGATACGCAGTATTTT. This translates into CAWSSSTDTQYF. The rearrangement links TRBV30 to TRBJ2-3; D remains unclear. CDR3 size: 12 residues. The V gene's germline CDR1 is GTSNPN and CDR2 SVGIG (reference sequence). Between the trimmed V and J ends, which lost 2 bases and 2 bases, there was a span of 5 bases.

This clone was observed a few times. In DNA, the CDR3 is TGTGCCAGCAGGGCCCAGGGCGGGGCGGTCACTGAAGCTTTCTTT. Residues: CASRAQGGAVTEAFF. The V and J genes are TRBV6-5 and TRBJ1-1; possibly TRBD1 for D (5 bases). V dropped 6 bases and J dropped 4 bases, with 18 bases sitting between them. Germline V gives CDR1 MNHEY, CDR2 SVGAGI. The CDR3 sequence is 15 residues long.

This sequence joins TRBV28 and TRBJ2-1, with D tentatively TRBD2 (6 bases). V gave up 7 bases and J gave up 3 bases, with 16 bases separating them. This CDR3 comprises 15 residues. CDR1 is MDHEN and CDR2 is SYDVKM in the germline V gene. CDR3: CASTRTTTFYNEQFF. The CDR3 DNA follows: TGTGCCAGCACCAGGACTACCACTTTCTACAATGAGCAGTTCTTC.

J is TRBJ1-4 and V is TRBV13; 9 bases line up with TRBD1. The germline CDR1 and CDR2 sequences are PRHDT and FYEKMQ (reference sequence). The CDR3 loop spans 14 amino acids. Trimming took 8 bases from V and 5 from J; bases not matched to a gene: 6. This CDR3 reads CASSRGTGNEKLFF. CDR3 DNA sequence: TGTGCCAGCTCCCGCGGGACAGGGAATGAAAAACTGTTTTTT.

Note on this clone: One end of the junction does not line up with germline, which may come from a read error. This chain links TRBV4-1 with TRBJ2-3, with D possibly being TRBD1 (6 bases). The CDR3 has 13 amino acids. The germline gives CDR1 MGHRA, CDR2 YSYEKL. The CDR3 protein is CASRGQSTGTQYF. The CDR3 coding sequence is TGCGCCAGCAGAGGACAGAGCACAGGTACGCAGTATTTT.

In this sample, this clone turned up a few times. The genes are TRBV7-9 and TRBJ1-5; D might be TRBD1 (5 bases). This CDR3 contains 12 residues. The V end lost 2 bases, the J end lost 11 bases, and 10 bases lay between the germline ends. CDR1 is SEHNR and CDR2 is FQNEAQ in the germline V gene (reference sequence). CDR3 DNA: TGTGCCAGCAGCTTACCCTCGGGGGCCCAGCATTTT. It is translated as CASSLPSGAQHF.